This entry concerns a single T cell receptor beta chain. In its sample, this clonotype was seen many times. Its antigen has not been determined. There are no base qualities to consult, and no much larger clone falls within one base. The time point label for this specimen denotes: before trial treatment. The donors took part in RACIN, a single-arm, phase I, dose-escalation trial that combined nivolumab, ipilimumab, aspirin, low-dose cyclophosphamide and low-dose radiotherapy. Patients with advanced, TIL-negative solid tumors were considered eligible. V and J are truncated by 4 bases and 2 bases respectively, leaving an intervening sequence of 12 bases. CDR1 and CDR2 were assigned from the germline V gene (reference sequence) as SGHNT and YYREEE. Reading from cysteine to phenylalanine, the CDR3 counts 14 amino acids. Kept here is only the CDR3 DNA, which spans 42 bases and is read in frame from base 1.

This sample is drawn from a study of low-dose radiotherapy and immunotherapy resistance in tumors (dated by TCRdb to between 2022 and 2023). Looking at the study overall: Patients in Cohort 1 were given 0.5 Gy per fraction every 2 weeks, and the prescribed total PTV dose was 6.5 Gy. For Cohort 2, the dose was 1 Gy per fraction given every two weeks, adding up to 13 Gy in total across 26 weeks. Nivolumab was administered intravenously as a 240 mg flat dose every two weeks, and ipilimumab was administered intravenously at 1 mg/kg every six weeks. Cyclophosphamide 200 mg/m2 was administered intravenously every two weeks, one day before each radiation and immunotherapy administration. Starting on cycle 1 day 1, patients took 300 mg of aspirin by mouth once a day for four cycles. The trial did not randomize participants into treatment groups. Eight patients were included in the translational analysis, namely three from the first dose cohort plus the first five from the second dose cohort.

The listed sequencing device is Illumina HiSeq 2500. First-strand cDNA was synthesized using Superscript III and a set of TRAV- and TRBV-specific primers, so that both TCRalpha and TCRbeta chains were covered. TCRs were amplified with Phusion for around 20 PCR cycles, with a constant-region primer paired with the adapter attached to the V primers. The isolated mRNA was amplified using the MessageAmp II aRNA Amplification Kit, with in vitro transcription performed for approximately 16 hours at 37 degrees C. The Dynabeads mRNA DIRECT Purification Kit was used to isolate mRNA for TCR sequencing. Indexed Illumina adapters were added in a second Phusion PCR of around 27 cycles, and the PCR products were purified with AMPure XP beads. As for how the authors treated the data: Custom Perl scripts were used to pool TCR sequences that encoded the same protein, to remove out-of-frame sequences, and to calculate the abundance of each clonotype. TCR sequences supported by only a single read were excluded from analysis. Among the metrics used to describe the repertoires were Shannon entropy, Gini index, clonality, richness, and the frequency of TCRs shared between repertoires. The raw public data were reprocessed by TCRdb itself: fastp quality trimming at Q25, MiXCR clonotype calling, in-frame beta chains only. Rows are combined by CDR3 protein, so each entry shows the most common genes and DNA. TCRdb, rather than the study authors, made the V and J calls. Across this sample there are tens of thousands of distinct CDR3 sequences, with about a third seen only once. Roughly 3.7% of the sample lies in the top ten.

The sequence is built from TRBV5-4 and TRBJ2-5, with the D gene tentatively TRBD1 or TRBD2, based on 5 matching bases in each. Source: PBMCs, taken before treatment. This clonotype originated in a male donor with gallbladder cancer. The nucleotide sequence is TGTGCCAGCAGCCCAGGGACGGATCAAGAGACCCAGTACTTC. Translated, this is CASSPGTDQETQYF.